What follows is one T cell receptor (beta chain) and its context. The antigen is unknown. This entry belongs to a study of lymphopenia after photon versus proton radiotherapy. Study-level points and caveats: Proton therapy kept repertoires fairly stable, unlike photons, which gained effector/memory cells. Larger post-nadir TCR diversity loss correlated inversely with survival in deceased patients. Survival link was tested only in deceased patients; proton benefit remains a possibility. After the lymphocyte nadir, photon-treated repertoires showed oligoclonal expansion, especially of CD8+ Temra cells.

Method: immunoSEQ multiplex PCR; TCRdb's copy keeps in-frame clones and lacks some. The sample consists of 24,000 or so clones, 84% of them appearing once. Trimming stripped 3 bases from V and 2 bases from J, with 11 bases between. CDR3 length: 14 amino acids. Looked up from germline, CDR1 is WNHNN and CDR2 is SYGVQD (reference sequence). The sequence was obtained from a man between 40 and 49 years old with gastric cancer. The chain carries TRBV10-1 and TRBJ2-7; D is uncertain. This specimen was peripheral blood, taken from a patient treated with photon-based radiotherapy. The CDR3 DNA sequence: TGCGCCAGCAGTGATTCTCCGAGTGCCTACGAGCAGTACTTC. Translating it yields CASSDSPSAYEQYF.